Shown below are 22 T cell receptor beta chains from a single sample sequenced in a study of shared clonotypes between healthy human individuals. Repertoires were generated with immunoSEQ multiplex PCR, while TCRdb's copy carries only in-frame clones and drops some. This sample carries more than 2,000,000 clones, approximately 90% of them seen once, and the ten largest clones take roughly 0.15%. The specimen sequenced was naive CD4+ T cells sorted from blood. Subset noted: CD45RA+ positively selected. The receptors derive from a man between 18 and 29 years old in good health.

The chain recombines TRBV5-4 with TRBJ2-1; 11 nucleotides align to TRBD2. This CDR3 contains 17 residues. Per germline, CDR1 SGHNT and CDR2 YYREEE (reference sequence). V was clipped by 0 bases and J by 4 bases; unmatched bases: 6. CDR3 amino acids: CASSLGVAGGPYNEQFF. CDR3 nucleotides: TGTGCCAGCAGCTTGGGAGTAGCGGGGGGGCCTTACAATGAGCAGTTCTTC.

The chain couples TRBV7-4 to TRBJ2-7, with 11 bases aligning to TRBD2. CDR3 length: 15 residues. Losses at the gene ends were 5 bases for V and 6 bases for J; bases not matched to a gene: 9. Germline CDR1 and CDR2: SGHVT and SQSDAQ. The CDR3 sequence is CASSPRVAGGSEQYF. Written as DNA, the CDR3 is TGTGCCAGCAGCCCGCGGGTAGCGGGGGGGAGCGAGCAGTACTTC.

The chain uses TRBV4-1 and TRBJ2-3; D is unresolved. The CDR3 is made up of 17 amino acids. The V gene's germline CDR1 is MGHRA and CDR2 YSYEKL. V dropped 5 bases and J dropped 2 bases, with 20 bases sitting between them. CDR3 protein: CASSYESSTPFTDTQYF. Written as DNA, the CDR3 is TGCGCCAGCAGCTACGAAAGTTCCACACCTTTCACAGATACGCAGTATTTT.

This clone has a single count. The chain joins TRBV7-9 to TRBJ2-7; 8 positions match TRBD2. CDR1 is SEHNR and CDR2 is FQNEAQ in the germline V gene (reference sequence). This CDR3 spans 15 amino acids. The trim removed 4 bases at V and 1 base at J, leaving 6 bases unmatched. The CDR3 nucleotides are TGTGCCAGCAGCTACTTTAGCGGGACGTCCTACGAGCAGTACTTC. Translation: CASSYFSGTSYEQYF.

CDR3 loop: CASSETQGTGELFF. DNA of the CDR3: TGCGCCAGCAGTGAGACCCAGGGGACCGGGGAGCTGTTTTTT. This chain joins TRBV10-2 and TRBJ2-2; weak D call: TRBD1 (6 bases). Trimming removed 2 bases from V and 5 bases from J, with 9 bases in between. Germline CDR1 reads WSHSY; CDR2 reads SAAADI. The CDR3 contains 14 residues.

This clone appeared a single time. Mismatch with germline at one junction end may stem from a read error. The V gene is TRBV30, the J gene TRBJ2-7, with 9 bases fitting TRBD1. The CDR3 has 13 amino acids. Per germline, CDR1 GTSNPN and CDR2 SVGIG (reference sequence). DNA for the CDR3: TGTGTCTGGACCCGACAGGGGGGCTACGAGCAGTACTTC. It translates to CVWTRQGGYEQYF.

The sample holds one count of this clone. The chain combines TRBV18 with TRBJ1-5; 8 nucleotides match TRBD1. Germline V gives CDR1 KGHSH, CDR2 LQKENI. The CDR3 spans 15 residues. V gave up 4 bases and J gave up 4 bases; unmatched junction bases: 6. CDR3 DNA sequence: TGTGCCAGCTCACGGATGGGACAGGCAAATCAGCCCCAGCATTTT. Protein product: CASSRMGQANQPQHF. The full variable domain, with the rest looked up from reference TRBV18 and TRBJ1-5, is NAGVMQNPRHLVRRRGQEARLRCSPMKGHSHVYWYRQLPEEGLKFMVYLQKENIIDESGMPKERFSAEFPKEGPSILRIQQVVRGDSAAYFCASSRMGQANQPQHFGDGTRLSIL.

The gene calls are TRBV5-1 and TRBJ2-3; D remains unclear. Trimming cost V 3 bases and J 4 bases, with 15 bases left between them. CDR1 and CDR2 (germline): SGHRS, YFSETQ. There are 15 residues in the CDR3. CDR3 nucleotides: TGCGCCAGCAGCTCGAAGGTGGATTCTCCAGATACGCAGTATTTT. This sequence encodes CASSSKVDSPDTQYF. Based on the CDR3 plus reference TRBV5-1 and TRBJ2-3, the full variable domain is KAGVTQTPRYLIKTRGQQVTLSCSPISGHRSVSWYQQTPGQGLQFLFEYFSETQRNKGNFPGRFSGRQFSNSRSEMNVSTLELGDSALYLCASSSKVDSPDTQYFGPGTRLTVL.

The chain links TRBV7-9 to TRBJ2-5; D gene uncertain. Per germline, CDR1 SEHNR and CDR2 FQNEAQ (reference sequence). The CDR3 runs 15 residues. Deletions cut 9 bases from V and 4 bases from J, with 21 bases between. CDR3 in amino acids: CASGSGPGLRETQYF. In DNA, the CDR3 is TGTGCCAGTGGATCAGGACCCGGTTTGCGAGAGACCCAGTACTTC.

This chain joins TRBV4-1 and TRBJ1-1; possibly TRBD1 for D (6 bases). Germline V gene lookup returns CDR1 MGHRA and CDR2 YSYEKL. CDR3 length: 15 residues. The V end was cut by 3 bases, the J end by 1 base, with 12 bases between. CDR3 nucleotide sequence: TGCGCCAGCAGCCAGGGGGGGGCTGGGAACACTGAAGCTTTCTTT. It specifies CASSQGGAGNTEAFF.

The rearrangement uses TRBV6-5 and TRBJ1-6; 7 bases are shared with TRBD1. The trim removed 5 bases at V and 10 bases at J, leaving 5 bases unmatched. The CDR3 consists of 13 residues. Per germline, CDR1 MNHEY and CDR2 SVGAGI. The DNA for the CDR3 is TGTGCCAGCAGTACAGGGGATCGGTCACCCCTCCACTTT. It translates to CASSTGDRSPLHF.

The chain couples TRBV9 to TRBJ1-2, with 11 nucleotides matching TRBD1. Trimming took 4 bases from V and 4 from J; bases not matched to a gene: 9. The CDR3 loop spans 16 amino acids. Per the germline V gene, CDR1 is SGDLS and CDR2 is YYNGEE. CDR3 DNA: TGTGCCAGCAGCTCTAGGACAGGGGGCTTAGGCTATGGCTACACCTTC. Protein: CASSSRTGGLGYGYTF.

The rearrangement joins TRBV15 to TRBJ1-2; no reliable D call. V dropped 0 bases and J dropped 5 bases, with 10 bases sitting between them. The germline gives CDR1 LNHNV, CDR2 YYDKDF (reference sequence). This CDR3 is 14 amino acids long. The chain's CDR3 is CATSRDSTEYGYTF. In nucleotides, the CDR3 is TGTGCCACCAGCAGAGATTCGACGGAGTATGGCTACACCTTC.

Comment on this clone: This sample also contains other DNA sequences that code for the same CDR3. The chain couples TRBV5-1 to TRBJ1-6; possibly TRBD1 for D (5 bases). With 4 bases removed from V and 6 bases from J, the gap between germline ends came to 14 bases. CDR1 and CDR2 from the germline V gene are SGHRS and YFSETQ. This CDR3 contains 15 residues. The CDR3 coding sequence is TGCGCCAGCAGCCTGCTCGGGCAGGGTAATTCACCCCTCCACTTT. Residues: CASSLLGQGNSPLHF.

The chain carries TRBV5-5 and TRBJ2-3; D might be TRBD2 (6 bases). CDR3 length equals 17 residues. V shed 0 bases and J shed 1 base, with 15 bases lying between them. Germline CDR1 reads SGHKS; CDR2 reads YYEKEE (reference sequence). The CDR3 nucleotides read TGTGCCAGCAGCTTGGTCCCTGGCGGGGTACGCACAGATACGCAGTATTTT. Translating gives CASSLVPGGVRTDTQYF.

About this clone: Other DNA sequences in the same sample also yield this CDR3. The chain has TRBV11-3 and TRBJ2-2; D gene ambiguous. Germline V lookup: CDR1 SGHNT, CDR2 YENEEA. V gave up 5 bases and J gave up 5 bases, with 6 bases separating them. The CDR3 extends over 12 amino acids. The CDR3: CASSPYTGELFF. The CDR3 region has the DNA TGTGCCAGCAGCCCTTATACCGGGGAGCTGTTTTTT.

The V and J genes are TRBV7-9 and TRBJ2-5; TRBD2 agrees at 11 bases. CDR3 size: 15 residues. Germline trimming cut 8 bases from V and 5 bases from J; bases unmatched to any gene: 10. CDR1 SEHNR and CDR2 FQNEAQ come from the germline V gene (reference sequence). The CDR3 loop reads CASPPSGGPWETQYF. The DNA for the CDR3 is TGTGCCAGCCCCCCTAGCGGGGGGCCATGGGAGACCCAGTACTTC.

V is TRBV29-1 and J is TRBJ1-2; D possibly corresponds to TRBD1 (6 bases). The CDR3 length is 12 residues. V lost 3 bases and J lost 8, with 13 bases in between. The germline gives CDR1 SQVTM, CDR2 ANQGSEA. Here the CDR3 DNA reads TGCAGCGTTGAGACAGGTCGTGTGGGCTACACCTTC. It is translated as CSVETGRVGYTF.

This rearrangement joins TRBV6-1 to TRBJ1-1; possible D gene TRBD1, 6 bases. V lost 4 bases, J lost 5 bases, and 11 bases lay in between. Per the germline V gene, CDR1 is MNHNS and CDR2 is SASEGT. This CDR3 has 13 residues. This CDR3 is CASSVQGSTEAFF. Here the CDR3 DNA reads TGTGCCAGCAGTGTACAGGGTTCGACTGAAGCTTTCTTT.

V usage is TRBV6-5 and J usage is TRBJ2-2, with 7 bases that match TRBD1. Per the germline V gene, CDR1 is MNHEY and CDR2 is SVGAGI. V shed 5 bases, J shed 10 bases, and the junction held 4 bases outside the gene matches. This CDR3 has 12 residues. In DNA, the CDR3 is TGTGCCAGCAGTCGACAGGGCGAGGAGCTGTTTTTT. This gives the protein CASSRQGEELFF.

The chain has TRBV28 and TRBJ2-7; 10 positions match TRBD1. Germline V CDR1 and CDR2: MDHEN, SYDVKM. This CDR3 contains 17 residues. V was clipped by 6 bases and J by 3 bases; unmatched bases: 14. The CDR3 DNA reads TGTGCCAGCAGAAGCTTGTACGGGACAGGGGATTTCTACGAGCAGTACTTC. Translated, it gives CASRSLYGTGDFYEQYF.

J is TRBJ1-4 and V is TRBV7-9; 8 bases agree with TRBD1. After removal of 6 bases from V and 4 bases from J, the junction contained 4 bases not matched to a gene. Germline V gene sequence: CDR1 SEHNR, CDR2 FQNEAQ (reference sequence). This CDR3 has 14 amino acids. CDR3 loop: CASSMGQDNEKLFF. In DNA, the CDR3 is TGTGCCAGCAGTATGGGACAGGATAATGAAAAACTGTTTTTT. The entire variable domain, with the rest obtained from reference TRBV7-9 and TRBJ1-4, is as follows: DTGVSQNPRHKITKRGQNVTFRCDPISEHNRLYWYRQTLGQGPEFLTYFQNEAQLEKSRLLSDRFSAERPKGSFSTLEIQRTEQGDSAMYLCASSMGQDNEKLFFGSGTQLSVL.